This TCR beta chain was documented in a study of blood T cell repertoires in COVID-19. Overall study: T cells, B-cell-depleted T cells, or PBMCs supplied cDNA or gDNA.

Original processing notes: Reference gene primers were amplified, and this amplification served to estimate nucleated cell counts. TCRdb's copy holds only in-frame clones and misses some; the assay was immunoSEQ multiplex PCR. V and J calls and clone size follow that table, whereas D and trimming were derived from the DNA. The sample gives 20,000 to 25,000 clones, over 75% of which show up once; 18% is in the top ten. This receptor was taken from a human donor in a cohort sampled during active COVID-19. Sequenced material: peripheral blood.

The CDR3 loop is CASSLGTAGGEAFF. As DNA, the CDR3 is TGCGCCAGCAGCTTAGGGACAGCTGGCGGTGAAGCTTTCTTT. The rearrangement links TRBV5-1 to TRBJ1-1; 7 nucleotides align to TRBD1. This CDR3 region has 14 residues. CDR1 SGHRS and CDR2 YFSETQ come from the germline V gene. V lost 2 bases to trimming and J lost 7 bases; unmatched junction nucleotides: 8.